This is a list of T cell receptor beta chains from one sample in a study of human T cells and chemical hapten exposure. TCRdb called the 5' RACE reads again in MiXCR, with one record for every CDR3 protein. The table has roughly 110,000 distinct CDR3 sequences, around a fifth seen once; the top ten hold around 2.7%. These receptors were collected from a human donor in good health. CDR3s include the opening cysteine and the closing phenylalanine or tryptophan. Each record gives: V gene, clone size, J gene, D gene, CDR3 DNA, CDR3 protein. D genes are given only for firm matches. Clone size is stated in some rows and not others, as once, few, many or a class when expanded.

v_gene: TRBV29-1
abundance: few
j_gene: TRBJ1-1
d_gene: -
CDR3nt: TGCAGCGTTGTTATGGGCCCTGAAGCTTTCTTT
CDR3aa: CSVVMGPEAFF

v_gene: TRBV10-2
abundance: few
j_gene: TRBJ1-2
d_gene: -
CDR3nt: TGCGCCAGCCGGGATGGGATTTATGGCTACACCTTC
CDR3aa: CASRDGIYGYTF

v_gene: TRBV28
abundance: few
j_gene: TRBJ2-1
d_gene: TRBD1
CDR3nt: TGTGCCAGCAGCAGCCCGACAGGGAGCTCCTACAATGAGCAGTTCTTC
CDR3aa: CASSSPTGSSYNEQFF

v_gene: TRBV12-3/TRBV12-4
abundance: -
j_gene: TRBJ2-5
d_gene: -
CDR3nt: TGTGCCAGCAGCTCGGCAGCCGTGGAGACCCAGTACTTC
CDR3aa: CASSSAAVETQYF

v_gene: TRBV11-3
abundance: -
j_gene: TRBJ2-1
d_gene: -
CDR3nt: TGTGCCAGCAGCTCCCTTTGGGGAGGAAATGAGCAGTTCTTC
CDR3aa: CASSSLWGGNEQFF

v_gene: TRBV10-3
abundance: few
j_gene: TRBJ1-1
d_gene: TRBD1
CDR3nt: TGTGCCATCAGTGAGTCGGCGACAGGGGAGAGGGGTGCTTTCTTT
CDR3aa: CAISESATGERGAFF

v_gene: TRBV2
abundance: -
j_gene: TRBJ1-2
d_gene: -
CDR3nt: TGTGCCAGCAGTGAAGCTTGGGTTACAGAAGGCTACACCTTC
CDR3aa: CASSEAWVTEGYTF

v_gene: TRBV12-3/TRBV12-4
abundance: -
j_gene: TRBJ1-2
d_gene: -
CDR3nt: TGTGCCAGCAGTGGAGACAGGAACTATGGCTACACCTTC
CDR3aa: CASSGDRNYGYTF

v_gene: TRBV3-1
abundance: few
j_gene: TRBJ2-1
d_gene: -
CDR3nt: TGTGCCAGCACTTCCTACAATGAGCAGTTCTTC
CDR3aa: CASTSYNEQFF

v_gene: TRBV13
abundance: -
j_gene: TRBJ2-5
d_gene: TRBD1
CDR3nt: TGTGCCAGCAGCTCTCAGGGGGCCAGGGGTCAAGAGACCCAGTACTTC
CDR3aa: CASSSQGARGQETQYF

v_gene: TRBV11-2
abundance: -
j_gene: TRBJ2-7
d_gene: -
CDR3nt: TGTGCCAGCAGCTTAAGGGTCCCCGTGTACGAGCAGTACTTC
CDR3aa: CASSLRVPVYEQYF

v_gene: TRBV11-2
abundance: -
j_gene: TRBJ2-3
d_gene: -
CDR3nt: TGTGCCAGCAGCCCCCGGGACTTTGGCCGGACAGATACGCAGTATTTT
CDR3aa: CASSPRDFGRTDTQYF

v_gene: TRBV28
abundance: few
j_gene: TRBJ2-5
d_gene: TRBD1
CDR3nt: TGTGCCAGCGGGGACAGGGTCCCCGAGACCCAGTACTTC
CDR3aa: CASGDRVPETQYF

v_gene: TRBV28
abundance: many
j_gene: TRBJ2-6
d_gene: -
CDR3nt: TGTGCCAGCCGGTCCGGGGCCAACGTCCTGACTTTC
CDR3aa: CASRSGANVLTF

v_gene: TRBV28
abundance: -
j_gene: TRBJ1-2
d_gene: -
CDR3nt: TGTGCCAGCAGTCAAGACAGATACGACTATGGCGACACCTTC
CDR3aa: CASSQDRYDYGDTF

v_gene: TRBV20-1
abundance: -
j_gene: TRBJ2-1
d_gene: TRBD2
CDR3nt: TGCAGTGCTAGAGTCCTAGCGGGAGGGCCATCTCGCAATGAGCAGTTCTTC
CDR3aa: CSARVLAGGPSRNEQFF

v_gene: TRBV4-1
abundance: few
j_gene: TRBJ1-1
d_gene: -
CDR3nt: TGCGCCAGCAGCCACCCGGGCAGGGGCACTGAAGCTTTCTTT
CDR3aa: CASSHPGRGTEAFF

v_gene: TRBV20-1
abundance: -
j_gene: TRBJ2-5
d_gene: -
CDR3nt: TGCAGTGCTAGGCGGGGAGTAGTCCCAGAGACCCAGTACTTC
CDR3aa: CSARRGVVPETQYF

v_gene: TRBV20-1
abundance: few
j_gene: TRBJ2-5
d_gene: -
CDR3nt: TGCAGTGCTAGAGCCCCCCCAGAGACCCAGTACTTC
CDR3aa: CSARAPPETQYF

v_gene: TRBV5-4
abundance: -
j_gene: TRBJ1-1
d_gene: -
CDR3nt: TGTGCCAGCAGCTTGGTGGGAGGGAGCGACACTGAAGCTTTCTTT
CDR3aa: CASSLVGGSDTEAFF

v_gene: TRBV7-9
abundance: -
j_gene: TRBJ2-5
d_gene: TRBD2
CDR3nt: TGTGCCAGCAGTTTCGGACTAGCGGGAGAGACCCAGTACTTC
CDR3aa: CASSFGLAGETQYF

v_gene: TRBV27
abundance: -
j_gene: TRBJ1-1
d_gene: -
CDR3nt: TGTGCCAGAAGTTTAATCCGAGGAGGCACTGAAGCTTTCTTT
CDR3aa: CARSLIRGGTEAFF

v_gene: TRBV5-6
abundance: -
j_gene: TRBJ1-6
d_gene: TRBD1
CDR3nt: TGTGCCAGCAGCTTGGGACAGGGGGGACCCCTCCACTTT
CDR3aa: CASSLGQGGPLHF

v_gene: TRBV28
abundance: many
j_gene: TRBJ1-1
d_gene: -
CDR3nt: TGTGCCAGCAGTCCAGTTAAAGGCGGGAACACTGAAGCTTTCTTT
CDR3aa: CASSPVKGGNTEAFF

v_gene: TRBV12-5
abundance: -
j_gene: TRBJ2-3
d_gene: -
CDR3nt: TGTGCTAGTGCTGGAGGGATAGGTAGCACAGATACGCAGTATTTT
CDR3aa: CASAGGIGSTDTQYF

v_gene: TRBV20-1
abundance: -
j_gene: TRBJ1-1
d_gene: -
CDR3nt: TGCAGCGTCCAACGGAACACTGAAGCTTTCTTT
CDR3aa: CSVQRNTEAFF

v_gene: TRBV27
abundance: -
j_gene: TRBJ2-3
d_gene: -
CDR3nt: TGTGCCAGCACGGTGGGGGGGCGCCCAGATACGCAGTATTTT
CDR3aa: CASTVGGRPDTQYF

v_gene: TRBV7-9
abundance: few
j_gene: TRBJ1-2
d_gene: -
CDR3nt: TGTGCCAGCAGCCCAGAGACCGGAAAGAACTATGGCTACACCTTC
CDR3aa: CASSPETGKNYGYTF

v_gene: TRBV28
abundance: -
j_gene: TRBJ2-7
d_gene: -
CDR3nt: TGTGCCAGCATCCCTCCCGGCCAGGCCTACGAGCAGTACTTC
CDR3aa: CASIPPGQAYEQYF

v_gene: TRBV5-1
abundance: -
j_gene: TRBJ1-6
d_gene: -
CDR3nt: TGCGCCAGCAGCTTGGAACGGGGGTGGAATAATTCACCCCTCCACTTT
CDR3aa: CASSLERGWNNSPLHF

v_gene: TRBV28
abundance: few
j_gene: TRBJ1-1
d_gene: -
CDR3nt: TGTGCCAGCAGTTTAGACAACAGGGTGAACACTGAAGCTTTCTTT
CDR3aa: CASSLDNRVNTEAFF